Sequencing of this T cell receptor (beta chain) was carried out in a study of T-cell memory formation after mild COVID-19. Trimming at V came to 1 base and at J to 9 bases, leaving 5 bases not matched to a gene. CDR1 and CDR2 (germline): SGHNT, YENEEA. CDR3 length: 14 amino acids. TCRdb redid the calling of the 5' RACE reads with MiXCR, one entry per CDR3 protein. The sample contains roughly 120,000 distinct CDR3 sequences, around a fifth of which appear only once. This sequence was found in a man younger than 30 who had mild COVID-19 (a few samples of this study predate the infection). Cell type and time point are not known. Sequenced input: PBMCs or a T cell subset sorted from them (not recorded which). The V call is TRBV11-3, the J call TRBJ2-1, with 8 nucleotides matching TRBD2. The CDR3 spells CASSLVAGGGEQFF. DNA for the CDR3: TGTGCCAGCAGCTTAGTCGCGGGGGGCGGTGAGCAGTTCTTC.